Only a few counts were recorded for the clone carrying this T cell receptor (beta chain). The data were obtained in a study of T cell responses to AZD1222 COVID-19 vaccine. Only in-frame clones appear in the TCRdb table, and some are missing; sequencing was by immunoSEQ multiplex PCR. The data contain 140,000 or so clones, more than 80% of them seen just once; the ten biggest clones take up about 1.5%. The CDR3 is 15 amino acids. V dropped 4 bases and J dropped 2; count of bases not matched to a gene: 4. Germline V gives CDR1 SGHKS, CDR2 YYEKEE (reference sequence). The TCR sequence derives from an adult in good health. The chain links TRBV5-5 to TRBJ1-3; 9 nucleotides line up with TRBD1. The sample in question was peripheral blood, obtained on day 0 of AZD1222 vaccination. The CDR3 DNA reads as TGTGCCAGCAGCGTGACAGGGGGTACTGGAAACACCATATATTTT. Amino acids: CASSVTGGTGNTIYF.